This T cell receptor (beta chain) emerged from a study of CD8 T cells in Susac syndrome. Reverse transcription of about 0.5 to 1 ug RNA used random hexamers. TCRdb analysed the immunoSEQ multiplex PCR reads with MiXCR anew, one entry per CDR3 protein. Of about 200,000 distinct CDR3 sequences in the sample, 90% to 95% were seen once. The CDR3 consists of 15 residues. Germline CDR1 and CDR2: MNHEY and SVGAGI. V lost 6 bases, J lost 5 bases, and 12 bases stayed unmatched. The authors sequenced TCR beta from blood CD8+ and CD4+ T cells. This chain uses TRBV6-5 with TRBJ2-7, with 8 positions matching TRBD1. Specimen: CD4+ T cells from PBMCs. The clonotype comes from a human donor in good health. The CDR3 DNA follows: TGTGCCAGCAGCCATCGAAGGACAGGGAACCACGAGCAGTACTTC. Its translation is CASSHRRTGNHEQYF.